Each of the 23 T cell receptor beta chains below was sequenced from the same sample in a study of T cell repertoires in cytomegalovirus infection. TCRdb recomputed calls from the reads with MiXCR, one row per CDR3 protein. This table holds about 310,000 distinct CDR3 sequences, about 9.1% found once. Sequenced: PBMCs. The receptors stem from a human donor in good health (CMV status not recorded). Some clones in this sample may be carry-over from other donors' samples.

This clonotype was observed a few times. The chain couples TRBV5-1 to TRBJ2-7; D might be TRBD1 (5 bases). The CDR3 is 17 residues long. V lost 2 bases and J lost 4, with 22 bases in between. Germline V gene lookup returns CDR1 SGHRS and CDR2 YFSETQ. The CDR3: CASSLRARAGQKYEQYF. The CDR3 nucleotides are TGCGCCAGCAGCTTAAGGGCCAGGGCAGGTCAAAAATACGAGCAGTACTTC.

A word on this clonotype: The conserved phenylalanine or tryptophan is not found at the CDR3 terminus, so this likely reflects a read error. CDR3 amino acids: CASSLVNSGGRDEQFL. Written as DNA, the CDR3 is TGTGCCAGTAGCTTAGTAAATAGCGGGGGTAGGGATGAGCAGTTCTTG. This chain uses TRBV11-2 with TRBJ2-1, with 9 bases lining up with TRBD2. The CDR3 has 16 amino acids. CDR1 SGHAT and CDR2 FQNNGV come from the germline V gene.

This clonotype was counted many times. This chain joins TRBV5-4 and TRBJ1-4; 8 bases agree with TRBD1. The junction had 4 bases not matched to a gene; V was cut back by 4 bases and J by 8 bases. Per the germline V gene, CDR1 is SGHNT and CDR2 is YYREEE (reference sequence). The CDR3 consists of 13 residues. The CDR3 sequence is CASSRTGNEKLFF. DNA for the CDR3: TGTGCCAGCAGCAGGACAGGGAACGAAAAACTGTTTTTT.

This clonotype was counted only a few times. The gene calls are TRBV15 and TRBJ2-7; D gene ambiguous. V lost 0 bases to trimming and J lost 4 bases, with 10 bases between them. The CDR3 is made up of 14 amino acids. Germline loops: CDR1 LNHNV, CDR2 YYDKDF (reference sequence). CDR3 loop: CATSRERHPYEQYV. The CDR3 DNA is TGTGCCACCAGCAGAGAGAGGCATCCTTACGAGCAGTACGTC.

This clonotype occurred many times. This chain links TRBV10-3 with TRBJ1-2, with unresolved D. Between the trimmed V and J ends, which lost 4 bases and 4 bases, there was a span of 4 bases. CDR3 length: 11 amino acids. Germline CDR1 is ENHRY and CDR2 is SYGVKD. The CDR3: CAISGSYGYTF. The CDR3, as DNA: TGTGCCATCAGTGGCAGCTATGGCTACACCTTC.

The genes are TRBV7-6 and TRBJ2-1; possibly TRBD1 for D (6 bases). From germline, CDR1 is SGHVS and CDR2 FNYEAQ. The CDR3 has 15 residues. Trimming took 1 base from V and 1 from J, leaving 8 bases between them. The CDR3 DNA follows: TGTGCCAGCAGCTTAGTCCAGGGGTCCTACAATGAGCAGTTCTTC. It specifies CASSLVQGSYNEQFF.

The rearrangement joins TRBV5-1 to TRBJ1-1, with 8 bases lining up with TRBD1. Germline loops: CDR1 SGHRS, CDR2 YFSETQ. CDR3 length: 15 amino acids. Losses at the gene ends were 0 bases for V and 6 bases for J; bases not matched to a gene: 7. The CDR3 bases are TGCGCCAGCAGCTTGGGGGACAGGACGCCCGCTGAAGCTTTCTTT. As protein: CASSLGDRTPAEAFF. Full variable domain (missing parts from reference TRBV5-1 and TRBJ1-1): KAGVTQTPRYLIKTRGQQVTLSCSPISGHRSVSWYQQTPGQGLQFLFEYFSETQRNKGNFPGRFSGRQFSNSRSEMNVSTLELGDSALYLCASSLGDRTPAEAFFGQGTRLTVV.

This clonotype was observed many times. CDR3 DNA: TGTGCCAGCAGGCTGGACAGGAATACCTACGAGCAGTACGTC. It yields the protein CASRLDRNTYEQYV. The chain recombines TRBV2 with TRBJ2-7; 7 bases are a match to TRBD1. CDR1 SNHLY and CDR2 FYNNEI come from the germline V gene. The CDR3 has 14 amino acids. The V and J ends lost 6 bases and 2 bases, in that order; junction bases with no gene match: 7.

This clonotype was seen ten or more times. The chain is built from TRBV6-2 or TRBV6-3 and TRBJ1-2; 8 bases map to TRBD1. The CDR3 length is 15 residues. Germline assignment: CDR1 MNHEY and CDR2 SVGEGT. The ends lost 6 bases at V and 4 bases at J; junction bases unmatched: 10. Here the CDR3 reads CASRPTGQGLYGYTF. As DNA, the CDR3 is TGTGCCAGCAGGCCAACAGGACAGGGCCTCTATGGCTACACCTTC.

This clonotype came up many times. This sequence joins TRBV5-1 and TRBJ2-1; D gene ambiguous. The CDR3 runs 13 residues. Germline assignment: CDR1 SGHRS and CDR2 YFSETQ. The V and J ends lost 0 bases and 10 bases respectively, with 11 bases between them. CDR3 amino acids: CASSLVLGLEQFF. The CDR3 region has the DNA TGCGCCAGCAGCTTGGTTTTGGGTTTAGAGCAGTTCTTC.

This clonotype was observed many times. J is TRBJ1-1 and V is TRBV28; D not certain. Per germline, CDR1 MDHEN and CDR2 SYDVKM. The V and J ends lost 7 bases and 1 base respectively, with 10 bases between them. This CDR3 is built from 13 residues. The CDR3 spells CASIPPANTEAFF. The DNA of the CDR3 is TGTGCCAGCATCCCCCCAGCGAACACTGAAGCTTTCTTT.

This clonotype has a count of ten or more. This rearrangement joins TRBV4-2 to TRBJ2-5, with 14 bases lining up with TRBD2. The CDR3 spans 17 residues. Per the germline V gene, CDR1 is LGHNA and CDR2 is YNFKEQ. V lost 3 bases and J lost 2; bases outside the gene matches: 5. Written as DNA, the CDR3 is TGTGCCAGCAGCCAGGGACTAGCGGGGGAACTGCAAGAGACCCAGTACTTC. Its translation: CASSQGLAGELQETQYF.

This clonotype appeared many times. This chain uses TRBV29-1 with TRBJ2-1; 8 nucleotides agree with TRBD2. Germline V gives CDR1 SQVTM, CDR2 ANQGSEA. V gave up 7 bases and J gave up 2 bases; unmatched junction bases: 7. The CDR3 runs 14 residues. CDR3 protein: CSARAGGPYNEQFF. The CDR3 coding sequence is TGCAGCGCTAGGGCGGGGGGACCCTACAATGAGCAGTTCTTC.

This clonotype was picked up many times. This sequence joins TRBV7-2 and TRBJ2-7, with TRBD2 identical over 10 bases. Germline trimming cut 5 bases from V and 0 bases from J; bases unmatched to any gene: 7. The CDR3 runs 16 residues. Germline CDR1 reads SGHTA; CDR2 reads FQGNSA. CDR3 sequence (DNA): TGTGCCAGCAGCAAACCCCAGCGGGGGGGCTCCTACGAGCAGTACTTC. It encodes CASSKPQRGGSYEQYF.

There are many counts of this clonotype. The chain joins TRBV6-1 to TRBJ2-1; 8 nucleotides line up with TRBD1. The ends lost 10 bases at V and 4 bases at J; junction bases unmatched: 6. There are 13 residues in the CDR3. Germline CDR1 is MNHNS and CDR2 is SASEGT. The CDR3 loop reads CATRRDRYNEQFF. Written as DNA, the CDR3 is TGTGCCACCCGCCGGGACAGGTACAATGAGCAGTTCTTC.

This clonotype was seen more than once but under ten times. The chain recombines TRBV20-1 with TRBJ2-3; the match to TRBD1 covers 9 bases. CDR3 length: 17 residues. CDR1 and CDR2 from the germline V gene are DFQATT and SNEGSKA (reference sequence). V lost 2 bases, J lost 2 bases, and 11 bases stayed unmatched. The CDR3 region has the DNA TGCAGTGCTAGAACTCGGACAGGGGAAAGGTTCACAGATACGCAGTATTTT. Translation gives CSARTRTGERFTDTQYF.

This clonotype was found many times. The rearrangement joins TRBV7-9 to TRBJ2-7, with no clear D. Per the germline V gene, CDR1 is SEHNR and CDR2 is FQNEAQ (reference sequence). The V end lost 4 bases, the J end lost 2 bases, and 18 bases lay between the germline ends. This CDR3 has 16 amino acids. DNA for the CDR3: TGTGCCAGCAGCTCACTCTCCGACGCATCGCCCTACGAGCAGTACGTC. This encodes CASSSLSDASPYEQYV.

This clonotype was found many times. The chain couples TRBV5-5 to TRBJ2-7; D remains unclear. CDR1 and CDR2 from the germline V gene are SGHKS and YYEKEE (reference sequence). The CDR3 runs 16 residues. Trimming took 4 bases from V and 3 from J, leaving 20 bases between them. The CDR3 DNA follows: TGTGCCAGCAGCCGACAAGGCCGGGTCGGAGACTACGAGCAGTACTTC. Residues: CASSRQGRVGDYEQYF.

This clonotype was seen ten or more times. The CDR3 sequence is CASGSDPYGYTF. In nucleotides, the CDR3 is TGTGCCAGCGGTTCGGATCCCTATGGCTACACCTTC. The chain couples TRBV7-2 to TRBJ1-2; D is unresolved. CDR1 and CDR2 (germline): SGHTA, FQGNSA. The V end was cut by 8 bases, the J end by 4 bases, with 11 bases between. This CDR3 has 12 amino acids. Combining the CDR3 with reference TRBV7-2 and TRBJ1-2 gives the whole variable domain GAGVSQSPSNKVTEKGKDVELRCDPISGHTALYWYRQSLGQGLEFLIYFQGNSAPDKSGLPSDRFSAERTGGSVSTLTIQRTQQEDSAVYLCASGSDPYGYTFGSGTRLTVV.

This clonotype was seen repeatedly, ten times or more. The chain carries TRBV5-1 and TRBJ2-2; 10 bases are a match to TRBD2. This CDR3 region has 15 residues. The germline V gene has CDR1 SGHRS and CDR2 YFSETQ. With V trimmed by 7 bases and J by 4 bases, 7 bases remained unmatched. CDR3 in DNA: TGCGCCAGCCACACTAGCGGGGCAGGCACCGGGGAGCTGTTTTTT. This encodes CASHTSGAGTGELFF.

The sample holds many counts of this clonotype. The V call is TRBV6-2 or TRBV6-3, the J call TRBJ2-1, with D possibly TRBD2 on 6 matching bases. V lost 6 bases and J 4 bases, leaving 10 bases between the germline ends. The CDR3 runs 13 residues. CDR1 is MNHEY and CDR2 is SVGEGT in the germline V gene. In DNA form, the CDR3 reads TGTGCCAGCAGCCCGACTAGTTACAATGAGCAGTTCTTC. Translation gives CASSPTSYNEQFF.

This clonotype has ten or more counts. This chain connects TRBV7-2 to TRBJ2-1; a weak D match, TRBD2 (6 bases). CDR3 length: 16 residues. Germline CDR1 is SGHTA and CDR2 is FQGNSA. Between the trimmed V and J ends, which lost 1 base and 4 bases, there was a span of 14 bases. The CDR3 DNA reads TGTGCCAGCAGCTTAGAACCAGGGACTCGATACAATGAGCAGTTCTTC. Translation: CASSLEPGTRYNEQFF.

This clonotype appeared many times. The chain is built from TRBV12-3 or TRBV12-4 and TRBJ1-1, with a possible D match to TRBD1 (5 bases). The V end was cut by 7 bases, the J end by 0 bases, with 15 bases between. The CDR3 length is 15 residues. This CDR3 is CASIKTGGLNTEAFF. The CDR3 bases are TGTGCCAGCATCAAAACAGGAGGGTTGAACACTGAAGCTTTCTTT.